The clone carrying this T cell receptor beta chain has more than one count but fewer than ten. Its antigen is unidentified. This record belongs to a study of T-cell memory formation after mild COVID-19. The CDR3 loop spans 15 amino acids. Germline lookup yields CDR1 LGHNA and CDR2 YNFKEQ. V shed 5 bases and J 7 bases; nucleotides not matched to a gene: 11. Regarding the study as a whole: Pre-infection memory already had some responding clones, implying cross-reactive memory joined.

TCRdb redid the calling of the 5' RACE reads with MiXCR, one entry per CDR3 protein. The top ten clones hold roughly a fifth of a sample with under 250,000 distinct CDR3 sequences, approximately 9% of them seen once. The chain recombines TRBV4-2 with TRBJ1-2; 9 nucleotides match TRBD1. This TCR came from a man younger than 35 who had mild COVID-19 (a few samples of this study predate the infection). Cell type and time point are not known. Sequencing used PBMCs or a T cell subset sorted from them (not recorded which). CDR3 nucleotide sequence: TGTGCCAGCAGCACCCGGGACAGGGTATTGTCTGGCTACACCTTC. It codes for CASSTRDRVLSGYTF.